This T cell receptor (beta chain) is drawn from a study of identical twins. Study conclusions and caveats: Insertions were reduced in abundant cord blood beta clonotypes but not in memory repertoires.

This clonotype was observed a few times. What it binds is not known. CDR1 is SQVTM, CDR2 ANQGSEA, per germline. V shed 6 bases, J shed 3 bases, and the junction held 7 bases outside the gene matches. The CDR3 extends over 14 amino acids. TCRdb analysed the 5' RACE reads with MiXCR anew, one entry per CDR3 protein. The sample yields around 570,000 distinct CDR3 sequences, more than 9% seen once. These data were also filed under a second study, of yellow fever vaccine responses in identical twins.

The sample was PBMCs. This chain connects TRBV29-1 to TRBJ2-1, with 8 nucleotides matching TRBD2. The clonotype originates from a woman under 30 in good health. The CDR3: CSVDTSGDYNEQFF. The CDR3 bases are TGCAGCGTCGATACTAGCGGTGACTACAATGAGCAGTTCTTC.